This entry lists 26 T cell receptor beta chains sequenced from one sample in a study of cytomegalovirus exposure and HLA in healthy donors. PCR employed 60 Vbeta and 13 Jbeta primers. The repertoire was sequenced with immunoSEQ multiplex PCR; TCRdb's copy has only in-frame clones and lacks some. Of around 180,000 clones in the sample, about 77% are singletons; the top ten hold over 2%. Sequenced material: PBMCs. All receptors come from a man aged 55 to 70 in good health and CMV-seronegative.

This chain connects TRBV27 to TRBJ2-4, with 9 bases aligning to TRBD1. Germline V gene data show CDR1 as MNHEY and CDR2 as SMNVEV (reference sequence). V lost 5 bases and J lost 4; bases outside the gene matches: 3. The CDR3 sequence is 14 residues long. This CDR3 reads CASSLGQGKNIQYF. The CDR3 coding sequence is TGTGCCAGCAGTCTGGGACAGGGTAAAAACATTCAGTACTTC.

CDR3: CASSLGRYKQPQHF. Written as DNA, the CDR3 is TGTGCCAGCAGCTTAGGCAGGTATAAGCAGCCCCAGCATTTT. The chain employs TRBV7-2 and TRBJ1-5; D uncertain. The CDR3 loop spans 14 amino acids. With 1 base removed from V and 7 bases from J, the gap between germline ends came to 11 bases. The germline gives CDR1 SGHTA, CDR2 FQGNSA.

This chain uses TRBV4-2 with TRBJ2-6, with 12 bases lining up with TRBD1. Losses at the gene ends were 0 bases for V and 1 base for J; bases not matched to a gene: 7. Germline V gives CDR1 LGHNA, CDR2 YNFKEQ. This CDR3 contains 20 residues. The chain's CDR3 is CASSQDEGQGAGSGANVLTF. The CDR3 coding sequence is TGTGCCAGCAGCCAAGATGAGGGACAGGGGGCGGGATCTGGGGCCAACGTCCTGACTTTC.

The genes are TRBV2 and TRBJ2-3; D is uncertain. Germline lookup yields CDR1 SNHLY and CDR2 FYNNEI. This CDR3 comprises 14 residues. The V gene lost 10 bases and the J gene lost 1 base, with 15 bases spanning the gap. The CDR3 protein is CATPGGLGTDTQYF. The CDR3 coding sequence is TGTGCCACCCCCGGTGGGCTGGGCACAGATACGCAGTATTTT.

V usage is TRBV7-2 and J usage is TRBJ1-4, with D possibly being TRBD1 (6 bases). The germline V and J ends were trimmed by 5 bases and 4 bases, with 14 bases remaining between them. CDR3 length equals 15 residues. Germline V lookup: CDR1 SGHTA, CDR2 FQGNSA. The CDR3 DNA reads TGTGCCAGCAGCAATCACAGGGCCCTTAATGAAAAACTGTTTTTT. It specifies CASSNHRALNEKLFF.

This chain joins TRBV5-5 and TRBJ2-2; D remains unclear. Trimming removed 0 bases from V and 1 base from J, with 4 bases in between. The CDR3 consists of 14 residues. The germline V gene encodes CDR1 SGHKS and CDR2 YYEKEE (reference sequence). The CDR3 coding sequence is TGTGCCAGCAGCTTGGCACAGAACACCGGGGAGCTGTTTTTT. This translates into CASSLAQNTGELFF.

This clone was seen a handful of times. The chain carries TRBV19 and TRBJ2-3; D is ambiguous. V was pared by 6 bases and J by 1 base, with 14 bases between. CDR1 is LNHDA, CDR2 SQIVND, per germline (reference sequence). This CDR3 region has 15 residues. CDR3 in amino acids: CASSRILTGTDTQYF. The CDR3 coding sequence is TGTGCCAGTAGCCGAATTTTAACTGGCACAGATACGCAGTATTTT.

The CDR3 nucleotides read TGTGCCAGCTCACCTGGACAGGGTCGAGTAGGGAACACTGAAGCTTTCTTT. Amino acid sequence: CASSPGQGRVGNTEAFF. V gene TRBV18 combines with J gene TRBJ1-1; 8 nucleotides agree with TRBD1. CDR1 is KGHSH, CDR2 LQKENI, per germline. The CDR3 is 17 amino acids. V gave up 3 bases and J gave up 1 base; unmatched junction bases: 10.

The CDR3: CASSEGLAGSFDTQYF. CDR3 nucleotide sequence: TGTGCCAGCAGTGAAGGTCTTGCGGGATCGTTCGATACGCAGTATTTT. The V call is TRBV6-1, the J call TRBJ2-3, with D tentatively TRBD2 (6 bases). From germline, CDR1 is MNHNS and CDR2 SASEGT. Trimming removed 1 base from V and 6 bases from J, with 17 bases in between. The CDR3 is 16 amino acids.

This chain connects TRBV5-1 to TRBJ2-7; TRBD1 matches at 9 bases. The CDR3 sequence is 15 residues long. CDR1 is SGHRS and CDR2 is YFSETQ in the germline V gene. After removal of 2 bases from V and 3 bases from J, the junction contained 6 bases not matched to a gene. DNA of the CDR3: TGCGCCAGCAGCTTCACAGGGGGCGCAGACTACGAGCAGTACTTC. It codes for CASSFTGGADYEQYF.

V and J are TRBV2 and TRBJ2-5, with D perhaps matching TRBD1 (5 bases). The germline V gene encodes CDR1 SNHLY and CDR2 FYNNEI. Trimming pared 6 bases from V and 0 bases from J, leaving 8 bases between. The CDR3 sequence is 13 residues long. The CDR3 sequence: CASRQGYQETQYF. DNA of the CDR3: TGTGCCAGCAGGCAGGGTTACCAAGAGACCCAGTACTTC.

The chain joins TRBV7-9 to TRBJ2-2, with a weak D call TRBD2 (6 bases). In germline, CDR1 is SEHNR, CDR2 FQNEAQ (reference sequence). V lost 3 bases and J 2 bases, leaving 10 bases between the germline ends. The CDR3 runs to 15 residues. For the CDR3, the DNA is TGTGCCAGCAGCTTCGGGGGTCTTAACACCGGGGAGCTGTTTTTT. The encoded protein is CASSFGGLNTGELFF.

The chain's CDR3 is CAWSFDRATEAFF. For the CDR3, the DNA is TGTGCCTGGAGTTTCGACAGGGCCACTGAAGCTTTCTTT. V is TRBV30 and J is TRBJ1-1, with TRBD1 matching 7 bases. CDR3 size: 13 residues. After removal of 2 bases from V and 4 bases from J, the junction contained 4 bases not matched to a gene. Looked up from germline, CDR1 is GTSNPN and CDR2 is SVGIG (reference sequence).

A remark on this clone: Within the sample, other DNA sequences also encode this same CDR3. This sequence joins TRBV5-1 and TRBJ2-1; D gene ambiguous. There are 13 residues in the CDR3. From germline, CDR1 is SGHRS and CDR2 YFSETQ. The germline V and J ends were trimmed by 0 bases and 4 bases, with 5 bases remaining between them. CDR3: CASSLARYNEQFF. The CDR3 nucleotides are TGCGCCAGCAGCTTGGCTCGGTACAATGAGCAGTTCTTC. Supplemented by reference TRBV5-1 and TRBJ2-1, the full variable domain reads KAGVTQTPRYLIKTRGQQVTLSCSPISGHRSVSWYQQTPGQGLQFLFEYFSETQRNKGNFPGRFSGRQFSNSRSEMNVSTLELGDSALYLCASSLARYNEQFFGPGTRLTVL.

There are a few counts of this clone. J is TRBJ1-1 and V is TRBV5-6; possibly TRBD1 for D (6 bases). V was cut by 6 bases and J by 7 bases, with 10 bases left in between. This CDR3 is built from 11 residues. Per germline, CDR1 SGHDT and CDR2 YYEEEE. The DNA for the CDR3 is TGTGCCAGCACCGGCAGGGGTGAAGCTTTCTTT. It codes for CASTGRGEAFF.

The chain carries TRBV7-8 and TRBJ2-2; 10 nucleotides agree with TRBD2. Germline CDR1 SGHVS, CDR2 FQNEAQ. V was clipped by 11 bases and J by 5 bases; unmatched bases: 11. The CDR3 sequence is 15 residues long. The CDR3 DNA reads TGTGCCGGGGGAATAGCGGGAGGACGGACCGGGGAGCTGTTTTTT. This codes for CAGGIAGGRTGELFF.

The CDR3 here is CASSTTLAASREAFF. CDR3 DNA: TGTGCCAGCAGCACGACTCTCGCCGCCTCCCGTGAAGCTTTCTTT. V usage is TRBV6-1 and J usage is TRBJ1-1; D is undetermined. Germline CDR1 reads MNHNS; CDR2 reads SASEGT. V was trimmed by 6 bases and J by 7 bases, leaving 21 bases between them. The CDR3 runs to 15 residues.

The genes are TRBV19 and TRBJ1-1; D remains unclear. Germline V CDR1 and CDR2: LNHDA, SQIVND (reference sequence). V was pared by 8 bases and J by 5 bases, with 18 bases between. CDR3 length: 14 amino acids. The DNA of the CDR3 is TGTGCCAGTTCGGCGTTCCGGAAGAGGACTGAAGCTTTCTTT. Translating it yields CASSAFRKRTEAFF.

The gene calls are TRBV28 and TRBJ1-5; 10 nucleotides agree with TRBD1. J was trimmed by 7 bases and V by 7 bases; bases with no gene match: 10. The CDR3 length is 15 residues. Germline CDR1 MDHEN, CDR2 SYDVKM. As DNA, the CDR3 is TGTGCCAGCACGACAGGGGGCGAGTTGTGGCAGCCCCAGCATTTT. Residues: CASTTGGELWQPQHF.

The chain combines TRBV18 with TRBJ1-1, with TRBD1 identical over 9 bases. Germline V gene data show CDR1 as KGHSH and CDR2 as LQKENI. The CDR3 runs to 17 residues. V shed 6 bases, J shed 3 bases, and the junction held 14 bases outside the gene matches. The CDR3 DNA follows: TGTGCCAGCTCCGCATTGAGGGTGACAGGGGGGGACACTGAAGCTTTCTTT. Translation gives CASSALRVTGGDTEAFF.

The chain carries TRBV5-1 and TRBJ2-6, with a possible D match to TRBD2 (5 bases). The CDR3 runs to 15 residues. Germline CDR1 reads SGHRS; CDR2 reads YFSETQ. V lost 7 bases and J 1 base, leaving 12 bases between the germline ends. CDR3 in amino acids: CASQLGSSGANVLTF. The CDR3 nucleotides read TGCGCCAGCCAACTTGGGAGTTCTGGGGCCAACGTCCTGACTTTC.

For the CDR3, the DNA is TGTGCCAGCAGTTTGGAGTACGAGCAGTACTTC. It yields the protein CASSLEYEQYF. The V call is TRBV28, the J call TRBJ2-5; D not certain. TRBJ2-7 matches the DNA end more closely, so the J call is doubtful. Germline loops: CDR1 MDHEN, CDR2 SYDVKM. This CDR3 contains 11 residues.

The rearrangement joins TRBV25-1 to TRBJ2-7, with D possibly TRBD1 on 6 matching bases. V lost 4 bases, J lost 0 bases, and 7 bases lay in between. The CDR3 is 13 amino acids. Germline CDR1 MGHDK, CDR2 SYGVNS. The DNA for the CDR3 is TGTGCCAGCAGTGGGGACACCTCCTACGAGCAGTACTTC. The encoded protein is CASSGDTSYEQYF.

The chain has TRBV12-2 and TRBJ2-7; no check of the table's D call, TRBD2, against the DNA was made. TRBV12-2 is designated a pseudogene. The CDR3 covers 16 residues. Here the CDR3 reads CASRLGLAEYSYEQYF. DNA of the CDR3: TGTGCAAGTCGCTTAGGACTAGCGGAATACTCCTACGAGCAGTACTTC.

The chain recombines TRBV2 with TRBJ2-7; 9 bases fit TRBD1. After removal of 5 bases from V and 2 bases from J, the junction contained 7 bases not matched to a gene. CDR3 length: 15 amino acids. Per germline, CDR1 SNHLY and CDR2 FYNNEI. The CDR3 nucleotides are TGTGCCAGCAGTCAAACCGGGACAGGGCCCTACGAGCAGTACTTC. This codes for CASSQTGTGPYEQYF.

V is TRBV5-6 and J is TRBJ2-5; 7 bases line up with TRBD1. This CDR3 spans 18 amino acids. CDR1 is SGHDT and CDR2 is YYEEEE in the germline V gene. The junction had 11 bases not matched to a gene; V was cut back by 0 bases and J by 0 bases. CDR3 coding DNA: TGTGCCAGCAGCTTGGGTCCAGGGGGTAATTTGTACCAAGAGACCCAGTACTTC. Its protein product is CASSLGPGGNLYQETQYF.